Below are 5 T cell receptor beta chains sequenced from a single sample in a study of control samples from healthy donors and cancer patients. Assay used: immunoSEQ multiplex PCR; TCRdb lists only in-frame clones, some missing. This table holds some 95,000 clones, about 80% found once. The sequenced material came from blood. These receptors were taken from a woman between 25 and 40 years old in good health.

The chain recombines TRBV19 with TRBJ2-7, with D possibly TRBD2 on 6 matching bases. With 4 bases removed from V and 5 bases from J, the gap between germline ends came to 12 bases. The CDR3 loop spans 13 amino acids. Germline CDR1 LNHDA, CDR2 SQIVND (reference sequence). The CDR3 region is CASSRAGNHEQYF. DNA of the CDR3: TGTGCCAGTAGTAGGGCGGGGAACCACGAGCAGTACTTC.

The chain combines TRBV2 with TRBJ2-1; 8 bases line up with TRBD1. The V gene's germline CDR1 is SNHLY and CDR2 FYNNEI. CDR3 size: 16 residues. The trim removed 5 bases at V and 0 bases at J, leaving 6 bases unmatched. In DNA, the CDR3 is TGTGCCAGCAGTTTGACAGGGGAGAGCTCCTACAATGAGCAGTTCTTC. Translated, it gives CASSLTGESSYNEQFF.

This chain joins TRBV11-1 and TRBJ2-7; tentative D call: TRBD2 (6 bases). The CDR3 is 13 amino acids. Trimming left V 2 bases short and J 6 bases short, with 11 bases between. Germline V lookup: CDR1 SGHAT, CDR2 FQDESV (reference sequence). CDR3 amino acids: CASSLRGRGEQYF. The CDR3 DNA reads as TGTGCCAGCAGCTTACGAGGGCGGGGCGAGCAGTACTTC.

This clone was observed a single time. This chain joins TRBV29-1 and TRBJ2-7; 8 bases are shared with TRBD1. The germline V gene encodes CDR1 SQVTM and CDR2 ANQGSEA. The length of the CDR3 is 14 residues. V was clipped by 7 bases and J by 2 bases; unmatched bases: 10. DNA for the CDR3: TGCAGCGCGCTAGACAGGGGAAGGACCTACGAGCAGTACTTC. Its translation: CSALDRGRTYEQYF.

This clone was detected a few times. V is TRBV19 and J is TRBJ2-5, with 7 bases matching TRBD1. Trimming removed 3 bases from V and 4 bases from J; junction bases left unmatched: 2. Germline-derived CDR1 and CDR2 are LNHDA and SQIVND (reference sequence). The CDR3 is made up of 13 amino acids. Written as DNA, the CDR3 is TGTGCCAGTAGTATTACAGGGGTAGAGACCCAGTACTTC. It yields the protein CASSITGVETQYF.